The sequence of this T cell receptor beta chain was determined in a study of blood T cell repertoires in COVID-19. Study-level information: Samples came from the United States, Italy and Spain, spanning acute and convalescent COVID-19. Sources were T cells, B-cell-depleted T cells, or PBMCs; the material itself was cDNA or gDNA.

Authors' data handling: By means of reference gene primer amplification, nucleated cell counts were estimated. Measured with immunoSEQ multiplex PCR; TCRdb has only the in-frame clones, and not every one. V, J and clone size are those of that table, while D and trimming were read from the DNA. The data hold around 280,000 clones, with approximately 86% observed a single time. The sample holds one count of this clone. Germline CDR1 MDHEN, CDR2 SYDVKM. The CDR3 sequence is 13 residues long. V was shortened by 5 bases and J by 5 bases, with 13 bases between the two germline ends. The chain couples TRBV28 to TRBJ2-7, with a tentative D call TRBD1 (6 bases). The TCR sequence derives from a woman in her forties or fifties with active or convalescent COVID-19. Source material: peripheral blood. CDR3 DNA sequence: TGTGCCAGCAGTAGGGGGAATCGGCACGAGCAGTACTTC. It is translated as CASSRGNRHEQYF.